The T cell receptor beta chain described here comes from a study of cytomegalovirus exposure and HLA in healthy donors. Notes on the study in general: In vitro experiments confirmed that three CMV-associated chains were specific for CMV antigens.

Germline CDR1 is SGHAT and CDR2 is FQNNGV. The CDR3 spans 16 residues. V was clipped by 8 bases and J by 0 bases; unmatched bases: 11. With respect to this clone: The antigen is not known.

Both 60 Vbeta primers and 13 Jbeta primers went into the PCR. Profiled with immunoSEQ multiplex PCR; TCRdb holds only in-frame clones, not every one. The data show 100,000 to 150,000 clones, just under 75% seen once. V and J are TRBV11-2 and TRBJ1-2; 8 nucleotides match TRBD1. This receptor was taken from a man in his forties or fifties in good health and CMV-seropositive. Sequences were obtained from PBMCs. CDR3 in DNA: TGTGCCAGCGCGGGGTACAGGGGGAGGCCTAACTATGGCTACACCTTC. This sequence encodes CASAGYRGRPNYGYTF.